A selection of T cell receptor beta chains follows, all from one sample in a study of CD8 T cells in ankylosing spondylitis. TCRdb processed the 5' RACE reads anew with MiXCR; each CDR3 protein has one entry. The sample includes roughly 230,000 distinct CDR3 sequences, roughly 8.2% seen only once; the top ten take around 4.8%. Specimen: blood, either unsorted or a sorted T cell fraction (not recorded which). Receptor source: a female donor with ankylosing spondylitis or in good health (not recorded which). CDR3s include the opening cysteine and the closing phenylalanine or tryptophan. A D gene is named only where the DNA matches it firmly. Only some rows state a clone size, as once, few, many or a class for expanded clones.

size: many; D: NA; V: TRBV29-1; J: TRBJ1-5; DNA: TGCAGCGCTGGGGAAGGGATCGGTCAGCCCCAGCATTTT; CDR3: CSAGEGIGQPQHF
size: many; D: NA; V: TRBV12-3/TRBV12-4; J: TRBJ1-1; DNA: TGTGCCAGCAGTTTGCGGGGACCCTCTGAAGCTTTCTTT; CDR3: CASSLRGPSEAFF
size: many; D: NA; V: TRBV15; J: TRBJ1-1; DNA: TGTGCCACCAGCGGATCCACGGGCACTGAAGCTTTCTTT; CDR3: CATSGSTGTEAFF
size: many; D: TRBD2; V: TRBV5-1; J: TRBJ2-7; DNA: TGCGCCAGCGGATCCCGGGGGGGAGCCTACGAGCAGTACTTC; CDR3: CASGSRGGAYEQYF
size: many; D: TRBD1; V: TRBV6-1; J: TRBJ1-6; DNA: TGTGCCAGCAGCCCCGGGACAGCGGGGTCACCCCTCCACTTT; CDR3: CASSPGTAGSPLHF
size: many; D: NA; V: TRBV10-3; J: TRBJ2-3; DNA: TGTGCCATCAGTGAGTCGAGCGGAGAGACAGATACGCAGTATTTT; CDR3: CAISESSGETDTQYF
size: NA; D: NA; V: TRBV6-5; J: TRBJ2-1; DNA: TGTGCCAGCAGTAACGGGGGCTCGTCGTTCTACAATGAGCAGTTCTTC; CDR3: CASSNGGSSFYNEQFF
size: many; D: TRBD2; V: TRBV12-3/TRBV12-4; J: TRBJ2-3; DNA: TGTGCCAGCAGTCCCGGAGCGGGAGTGGGCACAGATACGCAGTATTTT; CDR3: CASSPGAGVGTDTQYF
size: many; D: NA; V: TRBV29-1; J: TRBJ2-1; DNA: TGCAGCGTTGAAATCGGACACCTGGGGGGCAAGTCCTACAATGAGCAGTTCTTC; CDR3: CSVEIGHLGGKSYNEQFF
size: many; D: NA; V: TRBV19; J: TRBJ1-5; DNA: TGTGCCAGTAGTATCCCAGGTGAGAATCAGCCCCAGCATTTT; CDR3: CASSIPGENQPQHF
size: many; D: NA; V: TRBV5-1; J: TRBJ2-2; DNA: TGCGCCAGCAGCCTAGGGGAGGCCGGGGAGCTGTTTTTT; CDR3: CASSLGEAGELFF
size: many; D: NA; V: TRBV9; J: TRBJ1-2; DNA: TGTGCCAGCAGCGTCGGAAAGGTGGATGGCTACACCTTC; CDR3: CASSVGKVDGYTF
size: NA; D: TRBD2; V: TRBV13; J: TRBJ2-7; DNA: TGTACCAGCACTCTAGCGGAGTCCTACGAGCAGTACTTC; CDR3: CTSTLAESYEQYF
size: few; D: NA; V: TRBV7-9; J: TRBJ2-5; DNA: TGTGCCAGCAGCTTCCCCCACGACCGCGACGAGACCCAGTACTTC; CDR3: CASSFPHDRDETQYF
size: many; D: NA; V: TRBV10-3; J: TRBJ2-7; DNA: TGTGCCAACTCCAGGGGAACGGACTACGAGCAGTACTTC; CDR3: CANSRGTDYEQYF
size: many; D: TRBD1; V: TRBV7-2; J: TRBJ2-5; DNA: TGTGCCAGCAGCCTAGACAGACAGGGGGGTCAGTACTTC; CDR3: CASSLDRQGGQYF
size: many; D: TRBD2; V: TRBV29-1; J: TRBJ2-1; DNA: TGCAGCCTACGAACTAGCGGGAGAAATGAGCAGTTCTTC; CDR3: CSLRTSGRNEQFF
size: many; D: NA; V: TRBV15; J: TRBJ2-7; DNA: TGTGCCACCAGTGATCAGGGCCCCTACGAGCAGTACTTC; CDR3: CATSDQGPYEQYF
size: few; D: NA; V: TRBV7-9; J: TRBJ1-1; DNA: TGTGCCAGCAGCTTCGGGAATGAAGCTTTCTTT; CDR3: CASSFGNEAFF
size: NA; D: NA; V: TRBV5-4; J: TRBJ2-5; DNA: TGTGCCAGCAGCTTTGGGCCACAAGAGACCCAGTACTTC; CDR3: CASSFGPQETQYF
size: many; D: TRBD1; V: TRBV12-3/TRBV12-4; J: TRBJ1-6; DNA: TGTGCCAGCAGTTTGCGGACAGGGAATAATTCACCCCTCCACTTT; CDR3: CASSLRTGNNSPLHF
size: many; D: NA; V: TRBV20-1; J: TRBJ2-3; DNA: TGCAGTGCTAGAAAGACTAGTCGGGAGCAGTATTTT; CDR3: CSARKTSREQYF
size: many; D: TRBD1; V: TRBV9; J: TRBJ2-2; DNA: TGTGCCAGCAGCGTAGCAGGGGGCACCGGGGAGCTGTTTTTT; CDR3: CASSVAGGTGELFF